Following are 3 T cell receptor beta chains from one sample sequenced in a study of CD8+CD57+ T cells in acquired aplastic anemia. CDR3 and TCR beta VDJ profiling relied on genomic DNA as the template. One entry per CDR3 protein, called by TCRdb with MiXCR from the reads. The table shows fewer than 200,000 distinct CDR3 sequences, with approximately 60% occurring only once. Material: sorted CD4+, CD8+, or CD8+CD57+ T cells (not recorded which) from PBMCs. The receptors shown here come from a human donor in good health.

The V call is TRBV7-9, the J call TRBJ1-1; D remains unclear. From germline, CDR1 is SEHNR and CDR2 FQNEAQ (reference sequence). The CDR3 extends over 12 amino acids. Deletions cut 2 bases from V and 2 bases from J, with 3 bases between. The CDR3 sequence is CASSLSNTEAFF. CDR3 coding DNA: TGTGCCAGCAGCTTATCTAACACTGAAGCTTTCTTT.

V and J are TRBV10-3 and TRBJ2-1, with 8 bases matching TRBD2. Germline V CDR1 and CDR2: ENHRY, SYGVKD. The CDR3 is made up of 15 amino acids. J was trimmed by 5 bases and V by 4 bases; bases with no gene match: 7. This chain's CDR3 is CAISVGTRSDNEQFF. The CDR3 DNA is TGTGCCATCAGTGTCGGGACTAGGAGCGACAATGAGCAGTTCTTC.

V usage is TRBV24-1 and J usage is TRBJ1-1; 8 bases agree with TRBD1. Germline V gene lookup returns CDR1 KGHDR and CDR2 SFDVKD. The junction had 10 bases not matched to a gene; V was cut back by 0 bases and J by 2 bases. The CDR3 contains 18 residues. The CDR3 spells CATSDLPHLTGVNTEAFF. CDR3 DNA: TGTGCCACCAGTGATTTGCCCCACCTGACAGGGGTAAACACTGAAGCTTTCTTT.